This T cell receptor (beta chain) was observed in a study of identical twins. Germline values: CDR1 DFQATT, CDR2 SNEGSKA (reference sequence). V lost 2 bases, J lost 6 bases, and 9 bases stayed unmatched. The CDR3 length is 14 residues. A universal primer site was created by template switching, with the cDNA bearing unique molecular identifiers. TCRdb reprocessed the 5' RACE reads with MiXCR, giving one entry per CDR3 protein. The sample has around 220,000 distinct CDR3 sequences, approximately 10% seen once. The J gene is TRBJ2-7, the V gene TRBV20-1; TRBD1 matches 8 bases. Sequenced input: memory T cells sorted from blood. This TCR derives from a man between 50 and 59 years old in good health. CDR3 DNA sequence: TGCAGTGCTAGACAGGGGGCGCGGGTTCTCGAGCAGTACTTC. It encodes CSARQGARVLEQYF.